The T cell receptor (beta chain) under discussion was sequenced for a study of blood T cell repertoires in COVID-19. Study overall: The study drew acute and convalescent COVID-19 samples from the United States, Italy and Spain.

The table came from immunoSEQ multiplex PCR; TCRdb's copy has only in-frame clones and leaves some out. The sample shows a few hundred thousand clones, around 92% of them seen only once. The CDR3 runs to 14 residues. The trim removed 3 bases at V and 5 bases at J, leaving 5 bases unmatched. Germline values: CDR1 KGHSH, CDR2 LQKENI. This TCR was sampled from a woman aged 25 to 45 with COVID-19, enrolled during active disease. The gene calls are TRBV18 and TRBJ2-5; 8 bases agree with TRBD1. The specimen sequenced was peripheral blood. CDR3 in amino acids: CASSPQGARETQYF. CDR3 bases: TGTGCCAGCTCACCCCAGGGGGCGCGTGAGACCCAGTACTTC.